This T cell receptor beta chain emerged from a study of graft-versus-host responses after intestinal transplantation. Assay: immunoSEQ multiplex PCR; the TCRdb copy retains only in-frame clones and omits some. The table has 100,000 to 130,000 clones, roughly 89% seen once. Trimming removed 4 bases from V and 9 bases from J, with 9 bases in between. CDR1 is SGHDN, CDR2 FVKESK, per germline. The length of the CDR3 is 12 residues. As for this clone: Its antigen is unidentified.

The clonotype originates from a human donor who was the organ donor for an intestinal transplant. The sequences come from unstimulated CD4+ T cells sorted from spleen or lymph node cells, collected before transplant. V gene TRBV14 combines with J gene TRBJ2-2, with D possibly matching TRBD2 (6 bases). CDR3 sequence: CASSRAGRELFF. In DNA form, the CDR3 reads TGTGCCAGCAGCCGGGCGGGGAGGGAGCTGTTTTTT.